This is a list of T cell receptor beta chains from one sample in a study of cytomegalovirus exposure and HLA in healthy donors. Assay: immunoSEQ multiplex PCR; the TCRdb copy retains only in-frame clones and omits some. The table has around 130,000 clones, roughly 88% seen once. Source material: PBMCs. The receptors originated from a man aged 45-65 years in good health and CMV-seronegative. Each CDR3 is given with its conserved first and last residue. The D gene is left open where the match is weak. Not all rows give a size; the values are once, few, many and, for expanded clones, a class.

TRBV18	TRBJ1-1	-	-	TGTGCCAGCTCACCACCAGGGGACTCCTACACTGAAGCTTTCTTT	CASSPPGDSYTEAFF
TRBV27	TRBJ1-1	-	TRBD1	TGTGCCAGCAGTTTAGGGACAGACACTGAAGCTTTCTTT	CASSLGTDTEAFF
TRBV2	TRBJ2-2	few	TRBD1	TGTGCCAGCACCGCCGACAGGGGGGGCACCGGGGAGCTGTTTTTT	CASTADRGGTGELFF
TRBV6-5	TRBJ1-6	-	-	TGTGCCAGCGGCCGGGGGGTTTCCTCACCCCTCCACTTT	CASGRGVSSPLHF
TRBV2	TRBJ2-7	-	-	TGTGCCAGCAGTGAAGAAAGAGCCTACGAGCAGTACTTC	CASSEERAYEQYF
TRBV4-1	TRBJ1-4	-	-	TGCGCCAGCAGCCAAGACGATGGGCGACGCAGGAAACTGTTTTTT	CASSQDDGRRRKLFF
TRBV4-2	TRBJ2-5	-	TRBD2	TGTGCCAGCAGCCAATCCCCCCGGACTAGGAGTAGTGAGACCCAGTACTTC	CASSQSPRTRSSETQYF
TRBV28	TRBJ2-7	-	-	TGTGCCAGCAGACCCCGGGGCTCCTACGAGCAGTACTTC	CASRPRGSYEQYF
TRBV9	TRBJ2-1	-	TRBD2	TGTGCCAGCAGCACTCCCAGAGCGGGGGGGCCTGGTAATGAGCAGTTCTTC	CASSTPRAGGPGNEQFF
TRBV6-5	TRBJ2-7	-	-	TGTGCCAGCAGTTACTCGGCGGGGCGATCCTACGAGCAGTACTTC	CASSYSAGRSYEQYF
TRBV4-1	TRBJ2-7	-	-	TGCGCCAGCAGCCAAGGTCTGGACTACGAGCAGTACTTC	CASSQGLDYEQYF
TRBV6-5	TRBJ1-4	-	-	TGTGCCAGCAGTCAACGAGGGTTTAATGAAAAACTGTTTTTT	CASSQRGFNEKLFF
TRBV7-3	TRBJ2-2	-	TRBD2	TGTGCCAGCAGCTTCGATGGGCGGGGGACCGCCGGGGAGCTGTTTTTT	CASSFDGRGTAGELFF
TRBV18	TRBJ1-1	few	-	TGTGCCAGCGCCCGGACATCTAGTGAAGCTTTCTTT	CASARTSSEAFF
TRBV9	TRBJ2-1	-	TRBD2	TGTGCCAGCAGCCCAAGGACTAGCGGGGGGGAGCAGTTCTTC	CASSPRTSGGEQFF